The entry below describes one T cell receptor (beta chain). The antigen is not known. The CDR3 loop spans 15 amino acids. V lost 2 bases to trimming and J lost 2 bases, with 13 bases between them. Germline CDR1 is SGHRS and CDR2 is YFSETQ. The sample belongs to a study of a mutant IDH1 vaccine in newly diagnosed glioma. Study overall: Vaccinations, eight in total, occurred in weeks 1, 3, 5, 7, 11, 15, 19, 23. Vaccine dosing followed radiotherapy by 4-6 weeks, or accompanied temozolomide cycles.

Clones were sequenced by immunoSEQ multiplex PCR, and TCRdb holds only the in-frame ones, with some missing. The table includes around 55,000 clones, 80% detected once. Time point: week 23, last vaccination. It was 300 ug of mutant IDH1 20-mer peptide that made up each vaccine dose, given with topical imiquimod. The chain is built from TRBV5-1 and TRBJ1-1; tentative D call: TRBD1 (6 bases). The sample was PBMCs, taken from a glioma patient whose treatment included an IDH1 peptide vaccine. This clonotype was obtained from a man aged 35 to 55 with glioma. The CDR3 nucleotides read TGCGCCAGCAGCTTAACGACAGGAGCTAACACTGAAGCTTTCTTT. This gives the protein CASSLTTGANTEAFF.